One sample yielded the 13 T cell receptor beta chains listed below, sequenced in a study of T cell repertoires in cytomegalovirus infection. MiXCR was run by TCRdb on the reads, yielding one entry per CDR3 protein. Of 100,000 or so distinct CDR3 sequences in the sample, 42% were seen once. What these receptors recognize is not known. The material sequenced was CD8+ T cells from cultured PBMCs, taken from culture after CMV antigen stimulation. Source of these receptors: a human donor in good health (CMV status not recorded). Some clones in this sample may be carry-over from other donors' samples.

Many counts were recorded for this clonotype. The V and J genes are TRBV27 and TRBJ2-1; 11 nucleotides line up with TRBD2. Germline trimming cut 6 bases from V and 2 bases from J; bases unmatched to any gene: 3. Germline V gene lookup returns CDR1 MNHEY and CDR2 SMNVEV (reference sequence). CDR3 length equals 15 residues. CDR3: CASSLAGGPYNEQFF. CDR3 bases: TGTGCCAGCAGCTTAGCGGGGGGGCCCTACAATGAGCAGTTCTTC.

The chain employs TRBV7-6 and TRBJ1-1, with TRBD1 matching 9 bases. J was trimmed by 0 bases and V by 5 bases; bases with no gene match: 4. CDR3 length: 15 amino acids. The V gene's germline CDR1 is SGHVS and CDR2 FNYEAQ. CDR3 bases: TGTGCCAGCAGCCCGGGACAGGGTTTGAACACTGAAGCTTTCTTT. Translation gives CASSPGQGLNTEAFF.

This clonotype was seen a few times. This rearrangement joins TRBV7-4 to TRBJ2-1; D uncertain. Trimming shortened V by 3 bases and J by 9 bases, and 18 bases separated the two germline ends. The CDR3 extends over 15 amino acids. Germline CDR1 SGHVT, CDR2 SQSDAQ. CDR3 sequence: CASSFAAVGSSEQFF. The CDR3 nucleotides are TGTGCCAGCAGCTTCGCGGCAGTTGGGTCTAGTGAGCAGTTCTTC.

This clonotype was recorded a few times. This sequence joins TRBV12-3 or TRBV12-4 and TRBJ1-2; D may be TRBD1 (5 bases). V dropped 3 bases and J dropped 6 bases, with 11 bases sitting between them. The length of the CDR3 is 13 residues. CDR3 protein: CASSLTVSNGYTF. The CDR3 DNA reads as TGTGCCAGCAGTTTGACAGTATCGAATGGCTACACCTTC.

This clonotype appeared a few times. V gene TRBV28 combines with J gene TRBJ2-3; tentatively, D is TRBD1 or TRBD2 (5 bases each). V lost 5 bases and J lost 1, with 10 bases in between. The CDR3 runs to 14 residues. The germline V gene has CDR1 MDHEN and CDR2 SYDVKM. The CDR3 sequence: CASSMKGRTDTQYF. CDR3 DNA sequence: TGTGCCAGCAGTATGAAGGGACGCACAGATACGCAGTATTTT.

The J gene is TRBJ2-1, the V gene TRBV18; 13 bases map to TRBD2. From germline, CDR1 is KGHSH and CDR2 LQKENI. This CDR3 is built from 16 residues. The V and J ends lost 3 bases and 8 bases, in that order; junction bases with no gene match: 7. The CDR3 protein is CASSPPGLAGLDEQFF. CDR3 nucleotides: TGTGCCAGCTCACCCCCGGGACTAGCGGGGCTTGATGAGCAGTTCTTC.

Many counts were recorded for this clonotype. The chain has TRBV7-9 and TRBJ2-5; D remains unclear. The CDR3 is 15 residues long. Per the germline V gene, CDR1 is SEHNR and CDR2 is FQNEAQ (reference sequence). Trimming took 1 base from V and 4 from J, leaving 13 bases between them. This chain's CDR3 is CASSLGSNRRETQYF. The CDR3 DNA reads TGTGCCAGCAGCTTAGGTTCAAACAGAAGAGAGACCCAGTACTTC.

The chain recombines TRBV20-1 with TRBJ1-1; TRBD1 agrees at 7 bases. The ends lost 0 bases at V and 0 bases at J; junction bases unmatched: 10. The CDR3 runs to 17 residues. In germline, CDR1 is DFQATT, CDR2 SNEGSKA (reference sequence). CDR3 loop: CSAREGGGSRMNTEAFF. DNA of the CDR3: TGCAGTGCTAGAGAGGGAGGGGGCAGCCGCATGAACACTGAAGCTTTCTTT.

This clonotype has just a few counts. The chain recombines TRBV7-3 with TRBJ2-5; 7 nucleotides line up with TRBD2. Germline V CDR1 and CDR2: SGHTA, FQGTGA. The length of the CDR3 is 14 residues. The V segment lost 5 bases and the J segment 5 bases; nucleotides outside the gene matches: 8. Written as DNA, the CDR3 is TGTGCCAGCAGCCCGGGGGGTCTCGAGGAGACCCAGTACTTC. It specifies CASSPGGLEETQYF. The entire variable domain, with the rest obtained from reference TRBV7-3 and TRBJ2-5, is as follows: GAGVSQTPSNKVTEKGKYVELRCDPISGHTALYWYRQSLGQGPEFLIYFQGTGAADDSGLPNDRFFAVRPEGSVSTLKIQRTERGDSAVYLCASSPGGLEETQYFGPGTRLLVL.

This clonotype showed up just once. The chain employs TRBV18 and TRBJ2-6; the D call may be TRBD1 or TRBD2 (7 bases each). The CDR3 loop spans 17 amino acids. The ends were cut back, 0 bases at V and 3 bases at J, with 12 bases in the middle. Germline CDR1 and CDR2: KGHSH and LQKENI. The chain's CDR3 is CASSPPGGGDGANVLTF. The CDR3 region has the DNA TGTGCCAGCTCACCACCGGGAGGGGGCGATGGGGCCAACGTCCTGACTTTC. Filled out from reference TRBV18 and TRBJ2-6, the complete variable domain reads NAGVMQNPRHLVRRRGQEARLRCSPMKGHSHVYWYRQLPEEGLKFMVYLQKENIIDESGMPKERFSAEFPKEGPSILRIQQVVRGDSAAYFCASSPPGGGDGANVLTFGAGSRLTVL.

The chain uses TRBV7-9 and TRBJ2-7; 8 bases fit TRBD1. The germline CDR1 and CDR2 sequences are SEHNR and FQNEAQ (reference sequence). The CDR3 sequence is 15 residues long. The trim removed 5 bases at V and 2 bases at J, leaving 8 bases unmatched. CDR3: CASSPRTGSPYEQYF. CDR3 in DNA: TGTGCCAGCAGCCCCCGGACAGGGTCCCCCTACGAGCAGTACTTC.

V and J are TRBV18 and TRBJ2-1; 9 bases agree with TRBD2. The V gene's germline CDR1 is KGHSH and CDR2 LQKENI. The V gene end was trimmed by 2 bases and the J gene end by 2 bases; junction bases not matched to a gene: 4. The CDR3 loop spans 16 amino acids. The CDR3 DNA is TGTGCCAGCTCACCAATAGCGGGGGATACCTACAATGAGCAGTTCTTC. Amino acid sequence: CASSPIAGDTYNEQFF.

This chain connects TRBV5-5 to TRBJ2-3; D may correspond to TRBD1 or TRBD2 (5 bases each). The CDR3 sequence is 15 residues long. CDR1 is SGHKS and CDR2 is YYEKEE in the germline V gene (reference sequence). V lost 4 bases and J lost 11, with 23 bases in between. The CDR3 DNA is TGTGCCAGCAGCCTGGTCTGGGACGGGTCGCTGGGGCAGTATTTT. This gives the protein CASSLVWDGSLGQYF.